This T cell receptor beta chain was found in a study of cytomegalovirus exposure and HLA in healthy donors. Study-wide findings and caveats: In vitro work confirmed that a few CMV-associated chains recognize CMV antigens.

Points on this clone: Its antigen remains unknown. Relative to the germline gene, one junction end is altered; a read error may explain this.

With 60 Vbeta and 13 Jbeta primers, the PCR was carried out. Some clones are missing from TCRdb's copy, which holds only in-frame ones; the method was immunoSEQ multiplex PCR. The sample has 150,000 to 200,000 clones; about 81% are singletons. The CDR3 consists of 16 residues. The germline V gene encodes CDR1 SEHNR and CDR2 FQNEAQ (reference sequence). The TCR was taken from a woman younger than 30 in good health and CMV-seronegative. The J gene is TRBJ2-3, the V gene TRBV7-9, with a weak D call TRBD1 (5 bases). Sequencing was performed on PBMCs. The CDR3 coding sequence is TGTTCCAGCAGCTTAGCTGGGGCTAGTCCCCCCCATACGCAGTATTTT. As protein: CSSSLAGASPPHTQYF.